These 30 T cell receptor beta chains came from one sample sequenced in a study of T-cell memory formation after mild COVID-19. TCRdb re-called the 5' RACE reads through MiXCR, storing one row per CDR3 protein. This sample has some 130,000 distinct CDR3 sequences; approximately 26% occur once, and the top ten carry about 24%. The material sequenced was PBMCs or a T cell subset sorted from them (not recorded which). The receptor set was obtained from an adult woman who had mild COVID-19 (a few samples of this study predate the infection). Cell type and time point are not known.

This sequence joins TRBV6-5 and TRBJ2-7; 9 bases align to TRBD2. Germline V gene lookup returns CDR1 MNHEY and CDR2 SVGAGI. CDR3 size: 15 residues. J was trimmed by 6 bases and V by 5 bases; bases with no gene match: 11. The CDR3 loop is CASSLNLAGGTEQYF. Written as DNA, the CDR3 is TGTGCCAGCAGTCTTAATCTTGCGGGAGGGACCGAGCAGTACTTC.

This chain connects TRBV6-2 or TRBV6-3 to TRBJ2-5; no definite D call. Germline CDR1 MNHEY, CDR2 SVGEGT. Trimming took off 0 bases at V and 0 bases at J, with 14 bases between the two ends. The CDR3 runs 17 residues. CDR3 sequence (DNA): TGTGCCAGCAGTTACTCGACCTCGACATATGACCAAGAGACCCAGTACTTC. Its protein is CASSYSTSTYDQETQYF.

The genes are TRBV11-2 and TRBJ2-5; D is undetermined. The CDR3 extends over 14 amino acids. Trimming cost V 5 bases and J 2 bases, with 12 bases left between them. Germline V lookup: CDR1 SGHAT, CDR2 FQNNGV. Written as DNA, the CDR3 is TGTGCCAGCAGCCCATATGGCTGGCAAGAGACCCAGTACTTC. This sequence encodes CASSPYGWQETQYF.

The rearrangement joins TRBV25-1 to TRBJ1-2; weak D call: TRBD1 (5 bases). Germline V gene lookup returns CDR1 MGHDK and CDR2 SYGVNS. Deletions cut 3 bases from V and 3 bases from J, with 14 bases between. The CDR3 runs 15 residues. In nucleotides, the CDR3 is TGTGCCAGCAGTGAGATCAAGGGGAGGGACTATGGCTACACCTTC. This gives the protein CASSEIKGRDYGYTF.

This chain links TRBV7-6 with TRBJ2-2; 9 bases are shared with TRBD2. The CDR3 consists of 15 residues. Germline V gene data show CDR1 as SGHVS and CDR2 as FNYEAQ. V shed 8 bases and J 5 bases; nucleotides not matched to a gene: 9. The DNA of the CDR3 is TGTGCCAGCGCCCCGGGACTAGCCTCGACCGGGGAGCTGTTTTTT. It translates to CASAPGLASTGELFF.

This clonotype was seen a few times. The chain is built from TRBV19 and TRBJ1-1, with D hard to call. V was cut by 6 bases and J by 1 base, with 15 bases left in between. The CDR3 extends over 15 amino acids. In germline, CDR1 is LNHDA, CDR2 SQIVND (reference sequence). CDR3 in DNA: TGTGCCAGTAGCCGCACCAGCCTCGGGAACACTGAAGCTTTCTTT. It yields the protein CASSRTSLGNTEAFF.

The V gene is TRBV6-1, the J gene TRBJ2-7; D call uncertain. This CDR3 is 14 amino acids long. Trimming took off 3 bases at V and 2 bases at J, with 11 bases between the two ends. Germline CDR1 MNHNS, CDR2 SASEGT. CDR3 region: CASSEASNPYEQYF. The CDR3 coding sequence is TGTGCCAGCAGTGAGGCCAGTAACCCCTACGAGCAGTACTTC.

This clonotype has just a few counts. V is TRBV12-3 or TRBV12-4 and J is TRBJ1-2; no reliable D call. Trimming pared 1 base from V and 5 bases from J, leaving 8 bases between. The length of the CDR3 is 13 residues. CDR3 coding DNA: TGTGCCAGCAGTTTAGGGCCGATGTATGGCTACACCTTC. Translating it yields CASSLGPMYGYTF.

Only a few counts were recorded for this clonotype. The gene calls are TRBV6-1 and TRBJ2-1; unclear D gene. Germline V CDR1 and CDR2: MNHNS, SASEGT. The ends were cut back, 8 bases at V and 0 bases at J, with 8 bases in the middle. The CDR3 sequence is 13 residues long. The CDR3 loop is CASGFSSYNEQFF. The DNA for the CDR3 is TGTGCCAGCGGGTTTAGCTCCTACAATGAGCAGTTCTTC.

The chain uses TRBV2 and TRBJ2-7; D is possibly TRBD2 (5 bases). The CDR3 loop spans 13 amino acids. The V gene lost 6 bases and the J gene lost 0 bases, with 9 bases spanning the gap. CDR1 is SNHLY, CDR2 FYNNEI, per germline. CDR3 sequence: CASRTRASYEQYF. The CDR3 bases are TGTGCCAGCAGGACGCGGGCCTCCTACGAGCAGTACTTC.

This clonotype was observed a few times. V gene TRBV7-6 combines with J gene TRBJ1-4, with 9 bases that match TRBD1. The CDR3 extends over 15 amino acids. Germline lookup yields CDR1 SGHVS and CDR2 FNYEAQ. Unmatched junction bases numbered 9, after V lost 5 bases and J lost 8 bases. The CDR3, as DNA: TGTGCCAGCAGCACCAGACAGGGGGTAGGGGAAAAACTGTTTTTT. Residues: CASSTRQGVGEKLFF.

This clonotype was seen many times. The chain uses TRBV12-3 or TRBV12-4 and TRBJ2-2, with a possible D match to TRBD2 (6 bases). V was shortened by 1 base and J by 7 bases, with 7 bases between the two germline ends. The CDR3 is made up of 13 amino acids. The CDR3 region is CASSLGGGGELFF. The CDR3 DNA is TGTGCCAGCAGTTTAGGGGGAGGCGGGGAGCTGTTTTTT.

The chain is built from TRBV7-9 and TRBJ2-5; unclear D gene. V was shortened by 0 bases and J by 4 bases, with 9 bases between the two germline ends. This CDR3 comprises 14 residues. The V gene's germline CDR1 is SEHNR and CDR2 FQNEAQ (reference sequence). CDR3 in amino acids: CASSLARIGETQYF. The DNA for the CDR3 is TGTGCCAGCAGCTTAGCCCGAATCGGAGAGACCCAGTACTTC.

This clonotype was observed a handful of times. The chain recombines TRBV20-1 with TRBJ2-7; 11 positions match TRBD2. Looked up from germline, CDR1 is DFQATT and CDR2 is SNEGSKA (reference sequence). The CDR3 length is 16 residues. Trimming took 4 bases from V and 3 from J; bases not matched to a gene: 11. The CDR3 loop is CSAIVLAGVGLYEQYF. CDR3 bases: TGCAGTGCTATCGTACTAGCGGGAGTGGGGCTCTACGAGCAGTACTTC.

This clonotype was seen a few times. V gene TRBV12-3 or TRBV12-4 combines with J gene TRBJ2-7; D gene unclear. V was cut by 1 base and J by 4 bases, with 14 bases left in between. This CDR3 is 15 amino acids long. The chain's CDR3 is CASSLDIFEGYEQYF. The CDR3 DNA follows: TGTGCCAGCAGTTTAGATATTTTTGAAGGGTACGAGCAGTACTTC.

This clonotype was seen only a few times. This rearrangement joins TRBV6-5 to TRBJ2-7; TRBD1 agrees at 7 bases. V dropped 1 base and J dropped 4; count of bases not matched to a gene: 4. Looked up from germline, CDR1 is MNHEY and CDR2 is SVGAGI. The CDR3 is made up of 14 amino acids. CDR3: CASSYFDRAYEQYF. CDR3 sequence (DNA): TGTGCCAGCAGTTACTTTGACAGGGCGTACGAGCAGTACTTC.

This clonotype turned up a few times. The genes are TRBV27 and TRBJ2-1, with 11 bases aligning to TRBD2. The CDR3 sequence is 16 residues long. The J segment lost 3 bases and the V segment lost 5 bases, leaving 6 bases of the junction unmatched. Germline V lookup: CDR1 MNHEY, CDR2 SMNVEV (reference sequence). The CDR3 sequence is CASSPLAGGFYNEQFF. In DNA form, the CDR3 reads TGTGCCAGCAGTCCCCTAGCGGGAGGATTCTACAATGAGCAGTTCTTC.

This clonotype came up a few times. This chain links TRBV12-3 or TRBV12-4 with TRBJ2-5; D assignment may be TRBD1 or TRBD2 (5 bases each). V lost 2 bases, J lost 6 bases, and 13 bases lay in between. The CDR3 length is 14 residues. In DNA form, the CDR3 reads TGTGCCAGCAGTTTAACAGGACTCTCTAAGACCCAGTACTTC. Translation: CASSLTGLSKTQYF.

There are a few counts of this clonotype. The CDR3 DNA reads TGTGCCAGCAGTTACTCGGGGGGGGCAGGAGAAGCTTTCTTT. It codes for CASSYSGGAGEAFF. The rearrangement uses TRBV6-5 and TRBJ1-1, with a possible D match to TRBD1 (6 bases). V was cut by 0 bases and J by 8 bases, with 13 bases left in between. The CDR3 has 14 residues. Germline V gene lookup returns CDR1 MNHEY and CDR2 SVGAGI.

This clonotype was recorded a few times. The chain combines TRBV14 with TRBJ1-2; 8 bases line up with TRBD1. Germline trimming cut 0 bases from V and 3 bases from J; bases unmatched to any gene: 9. The CDR3 totals 17 residues. Germline CDR1 reads SGHDN; CDR2 reads FVKESK. CDR3 residues: CASSQDQGAVEYYGYTF. The CDR3 DNA reads as TGTGCCAGCAGCCAAGATCAGGGGGCCGTAGAGTACTATGGCTACACCTTC.

Points on this clonotype: One end of the junction varies from germline; a read error may be responsible. This sequence joins TRBV12-3 or TRBV12-4 and TRBJ1-5, with D tentatively TRBD1 (6 bases). CDR3 length: 16 amino acids. The CDR3: CASSLAQWGQHQHQHF. CDR3 coding DNA: TGTGCCAGCAGTTTAGCCCAGTGGGGGCAGCATCAGCACCAGCATTTT.

This clonotype was counted between two and nine times. The V and J genes are TRBV7-9 and TRBJ1-2, with a possible D match to TRBD1 (6 bases). Germline V CDR1 and CDR2: SEHNR, FQNEAQ (reference sequence). V lost 2 bases to trimming and J lost 3 bases, with 10 bases between them. CDR3 length: 14 residues. CDR3 protein: CASSLSGQYYGYTF. For the CDR3, the DNA is TGTGCCAGCAGCTTATCAGGACAGTACTATGGCTACACCTTC.

V is TRBV5-1 and J is TRBJ1-2, with D maybe TRBD1 (5 bases). Germline assignment: CDR1 SGHRS and CDR2 YFSETQ. The CDR3 has 12 amino acids. The ends were cut back, 4 bases at V and 8 bases at J, with 12 bases in the middle. The CDR3 reads CASSAGTAGYTF. CDR3 DNA: TGCGCCAGCAGCGCGGGGACTGCCGGCTACACCTTC. Variable domain in full (rest from reference TRBV5-1 and TRBJ1-2): KAGVTQTPRYLIKTRGQQVTLSCSPISGHRSVSWYQQTPGQGLQFLFEYFSETQRNKGNFPGRFSGRQFSNSRSEMNVSTLELGDSALYLCASSAGTAGYTFGSGTRLTVV.

This clonotype was seen more than once but under ten times. V gene TRBV7-2 combines with J gene TRBJ1-3; no clear D gene. Germline V gene sequence: CDR1 SGHTA, CDR2 FQGNSA. Trimming removed 1 base from V and 0 bases from J, with 7 bases in between. This CDR3 is built from 15 residues. CDR3 amino acids: CASSLGQYSGNTIYF. CDR3 in DNA: TGTGCCAGCAGCTTAGGGCAGTACTCTGGAAACACCATATATTTT.

The J gene is TRBJ2-1, the V gene TRBV4-3; TRBD2 aligns across 8 bases. Germline CDR1 reads LGHNA; CDR2 reads YSLEER. Losses at the gene ends were 0 bases for V and 6 bases for J; bases not matched to a gene: 4. There are 15 residues in the CDR3. The chain's CDR3 is CASSQDHTSGNEQFF. DNA of the CDR3: TGCGCCAGCAGCCAAGATCATACTAGCGGCAATGAGCAGTTCTTC.

This clonotype has at least ten counts. This chain joins TRBV5-1 and TRBJ2-5; D remains ambiguous. The germline V gene has CDR1 SGHRS and CDR2 YFSETQ. This CDR3 contains 13 residues. The V gene lost 2 bases and the J gene lost 1 base, with 6 bases spanning the gap. For the CDR3, the DNA is TGCGCCAGCAGCTTTATGGTCCAAGAGACCCAGTACTTC. Its translation is CASSFMVQETQYF. The entire variable domain, with the rest obtained from reference TRBV5-1 and TRBJ2-5, is as follows: KAGVTQTPRYLIKTRGQQVTLSCSPISGHRSVSWYQQTPGQGLQFLFEYFSETQRNKGNFPGRFSGRQFSNSRSEMNVSTLELGDSALYLCASSFMVQETQYFGPGTRLLVL.

This clonotype has just a few counts. V and J are TRBV7-9 and TRBJ2-7; possible D gene TRBD2, 5 bases. V dropped 4 bases and J dropped 1 base, with 8 bases sitting between them. The germline V gene has CDR1 SEHNR and CDR2 FQNEAQ (reference sequence). There are 13 residues in the CDR3. The CDR3 protein is CASSSGISYEQYF. The CDR3 bases are TGTGCCAGCAGCTCCGGGATTTCCTACGAGCAGTACTTC.

The genes are TRBV27 and TRBJ2-7; D tentatively reads TRBD1 or TRBD2 (5 bases each). The V end was cut by 2 bases, the J end by 3 bases, with 8 bases between. Germline V gives CDR1 MNHEY, CDR2 SMNVEV (reference sequence). CDR3 length equals 13 residues. Here the CDR3 DNA reads TGTGCCAGCAGTTTAGGGGACCACTACGAGCAGTACTTC. Its protein product is CASSLGDHYEQYF.

The CDR3 DNA is TGTGCCAGCGGGGAAACTGAAGCTTTCTTT. This encodes CASGETEAFF. The V gene is TRBV6-9, the J gene TRBJ1-1; D unresolved. The CDR3 sequence is 10 residues long. Germline V lookup: CDR1 MNHGY, CDR2 SVAAGI. V dropped 8 bases and J dropped 5 bases, with 6 bases sitting between them.

This chain joins TRBV6-2 or TRBV6-3 and TRBJ1-1; the D is unclear. Germline V gene data show CDR1 as MNHEY and CDR2 as SVGEGT. This CDR3 is built from 14 residues. The V end lost 0 bases, the J end lost 3 bases, and 8 bases lay between the germline ends. This CDR3 reads CASSYSWVDTEAFF. In nucleotides, the CDR3 is TGTGCCAGCAGTTACTCCTGGGTGGACACTGAAGCTTTCTTT.